Each of the 24 T cell receptor beta chains below was sequenced from the same sample in a study of neurological immune-mediated disorders. TCRdb itself ran the 5' RACE reads through MiXCR, one entry per CDR3 protein. The table includes roughly 62,000 distinct CDR3 sequences, about 3.5% detected once. The sample was PBMCs. All receptors derive from a woman in her forties or fifties with multiple sclerosis.

This chain links TRBV7-2 with TRBJ1-3; TRBD1 matches 7 bases. CDR1 and CDR2 from the germline V gene are SGHTA and FQGNSA. The CDR3 length is 14 residues. J gave up 7 bases and V 8 bases, and 11 bases lay outside the gene matches. In DNA form, the CDR3 reads TGTGCCAGCTTCCAACCGACAGGGACCAACACCATATATTTT. It yields the protein CASFQPTGTNTIYF.

This clonotype was picked up many times. This chain links TRBV10-3 with TRBJ1-1, with 12 positions matching TRBD1. The CDR3 length is 14 residues. Germline lookup yields CDR1 ENHRY and CDR2 SYGVKD. Trimming at V came to 10 bases and at J to 0 bases, leaving 3 bases not matched to a gene. The CDR3, as DNA: TGTGCCACCGGGACAGGGGGCTTGAACACTGAAGCTTTCTTT. As protein: CATGTGGLNTEAFF.

The sample holds many counts of this clonotype. V usage is TRBV5-1 and J usage is TRBJ2-7; the D is unclear. The germline gives CDR1 SGHRS, CDR2 YFSETQ. The length of the CDR3 is 14 residues. Between the trimmed V and J ends, which lost 4 bases and 0 bases, there was a span of 11 bases. The CDR3 region is CASSQDPSSYEQYF. CDR3 DNA: TGCGCCAGCAGCCAGGACCCCTCCTCCTACGAGCAGTACTTC.

This clonotype was recorded at least ten times. This sequence joins TRBV12-3 or TRBV12-4 and TRBJ2-3; 9 positions match TRBD1. Trimming cost V 6 bases and J 1 base; bases outside gene matches: 5. The length of the CDR3 is 15 residues. This chain's CDR3 is CASSIGDRGTDTQYF. Here the CDR3 DNA reads TGTGCCAGCAGCATCGGGGACAGGGGCACAGATACGCAGTATTTT.

This clonotype was seen ten or more times. CDR3 loop: CSVVVGFEAFF. Here the CDR3 DNA reads TGCAGCGTTGTAGTAGGTTTTGAAGCTTTCTTT. J is TRBJ1-1 and V is TRBV29-1, with D unclear. The germline V gene encodes CDR1 SQVTM and CDR2 ANQGSEA. V was clipped by 4 bases and J by 7 bases, with 10 bases between them. CDR3 size: 11 residues.

This clonotype was observed at least ten times. V and J are TRBV20-1 and TRBJ1-2; D is uncertain. Germline V gives CDR1 DFQATT, CDR2 SNEGSKA (reference sequence). Trimming removed 0 bases at V and 2 bases at J, with 10 bases between. The CDR3 is 14 residues long. The CDR3 is CSARDMVQNYGYTF. The CDR3 DNA follows: TGCAGTGCTAGAGATATGGTCCAGAACTATGGCTACACCTTC.

In its sample, this clonotype was seen many times. The chain combines TRBV7-2 with TRBJ1-5, with a possible D match to TRBD1 (5 bases). The CDR3 length is 13 residues. CDR1 and CDR2 from the germline V gene are SGHTA and FQGNSA. Trimming pared 1 base from V and 11 bases from J, leaving 12 bases between. The CDR3 DNA reads TGTGCCAGCAGCTTAGAGAGAGGCAGGGCCCAGCATTTT. Its protein is CASSLERGRAQHF.

At least ten counts were recorded for this clonotype. This rearrangement joins TRBV20-1 to TRBJ1-1; D is perhaps TRBD1 (6 bases). V lost 3 bases to trimming and J lost 5 bases, with 16 bases between them. Per germline, CDR1 DFQATT and CDR2 SNEGSKA (reference sequence). The CDR3 spans 14 residues. In nucleotides, the CDR3 is TGCAGTGCTAGCTCAGGGGAGGGTGGGACTGAAGCTTTCTTT. The encoded protein is CSASSGEGGTEAFF.

The table lists this clonotype with many counts. For the CDR3, the DNA is TGTGCCAGCAGCGGACTGAACTCTGGAAACACCATATATTTT. As protein: CASSGLNSGNTIYF. The rearrangement joins TRBV7-9 to TRBJ1-3; D is unclear. Germline CDR1 is SEHNR and CDR2 is FQNEAQ (reference sequence). Trimming took 5 bases from V and 0 from J, leaving 8 bases between them. The CDR3 loop spans 14 amino acids.

The table lists this clonotype with a few counts. V and J are TRBV4-3 and TRBJ1-2; D not certain. CDR1 LGHNA and CDR2 YSLEER come from the germline V gene. The CDR3 consists of 16 residues. Deletions cut 1 base from V and 4 bases from J, with 16 bases between. The DNA for the CDR3 is TGCGCCAGCAGCCAAGGGTTCGTACCGAACCTCTATGGCTACACCTTC. It is translated as CASSQGFVPNLYGYTF.

This clonotype was observed many times. V and J are TRBV10-3 and TRBJ2-7; TRBD2 aligns across 7 bases. Germline CDR1 reads ENHRY; CDR2 reads SYGVKD. The V and J ends lost 4 bases and 0 bases, in that order; junction bases with no gene match: 3. This CDR3 has 14 residues. The CDR3 is CAISVGGSSYEQYF. Here the CDR3 DNA reads TGTGCCATCAGTGTGGGGGGGAGCTCCTACGAGCAGTACTTC.

This clonotype has at least ten counts. The chain has TRBV18 and TRBJ1-2, with 8 positions matching TRBD1. J lost 3 bases, V lost 2 bases, and 14 bases had no gene match. The CDR3 runs 18 residues. Germline V gene lookup returns CDR1 KGHSH and CDR2 LQKENI. For the CDR3, the DNA is TGTGCCAGCTCACCATATCAGCCAGGGGGCGGATCCCACTATGGCTACACCTTC. It codes for CASSPYQPGGGSHYGYTF.

This clonotype turned up a few times. One end of the junction is discordant with germline, which a read error may explain. The J gene is TRBJ2-1, the V gene TRBV7-7; 8 bases line up with TRBD1. Germline loops: CDR1 SSHAT, CDR2 FNYEAQ (reference sequence). This CDR3 spans 13 amino acids. The CDR3 sequence is CASSRDRGNEQFF. CDR3 in DNA: TGTGCTAGCAGCAGAGACAGGGGAAATGAGCAGTTCTTC.

This clonotype has at least ten counts. This chain joins TRBV12-3 or TRBV12-4 and TRBJ2-4; D is perhaps TRBD2 (6 bases). The germline V and J ends were trimmed by 6 bases and 5 bases, with 23 bases remaining between them. The CDR3 runs to 17 residues. CDR3 nucleotides: TGTGCCAGCAGCCCAATCGGCGGGGCCTCCCGCGAAAACATTCAGTACTTC. This sequence encodes CASSPIGGASRENIQYF.

This clonotype was recorded at least ten times. The chain links TRBV7-3 to TRBJ2-3; tentatively, D is TRBD1 (6 bases). V lost 2 bases to trimming and J lost 6 bases, with 15 bases between them. The CDR3 has 15 residues. Germline V lookup: CDR1 SGHTA, CDR2 FQGTGA. CDR3 sequence (DNA): TGTGCCAGCAGCTTAGGACCAGGGGTTCAGGATACGCAGTATTTT. Translating gives CASSLGPGVQDTQYF.

This clonotype was picked up many times. The chain couples TRBV7-2 to TRBJ2-1; D is undetermined. Trimming took off 4 bases at V and 3 bases at J, with 7 bases between the two ends. Per the germline V gene, CDR1 is SGHTA and CDR2 is FQGNSA. The CDR3 length is 13 residues. CDR3 nucleotide sequence: TGTGCCAGCAGCTGGGATATCTACAATGAGCAGTTCTTC. It translates to CASSWDIYNEQFF.

This clonotype occurred many times. This rearrangement joins TRBV12-3 or TRBV12-4 to TRBJ1-5; D remains unclear. The V and J ends lost 1 base and 0 bases respectively, with 7 bases between them. The CDR3 totals 15 residues. The CDR3 sequence: CASSLVVSSNQPQHF. For the CDR3, the DNA is TGTGCCAGCAGTTTAGTTGTCAGTAGCAATCAGCCCCAGCATTTT.

Only a few counts were recorded for this clonotype. Given a much more abundant clone one base away, this may be a read error. This sequence joins TRBV5-1 and TRBJ2-1; TRBD1 is a possible D gene (6 bases). CDR3 length equals 13 residues. Germline V lookup: CDR1 SGHRS, CDR2 YFSETQ. Deletions cut 0 bases from V and 9 bases from J, with 10 bases between. This chain's CDR3 is CASSLENRAEQFF. In DNA, the CDR3 is TGCGCCAGCAGCTTGGAAAACAGGGCTGAGCAGTTCTTC.

This clonotype was seen a handful of times. The final CDR3 position lacks the conserved phenylalanine or tryptophan, pointing to a likely read error. The DNA of the CDR3 is TGTGCCAGCGGATGGGATCTCTACGAGCAGTACAAC. Encoded protein: CASGWDLYEQYN. The V and J genes are TRBV2 and TRBJ2-7; D gene ambiguous. The CDR3 is 12 residues long. The V end lost 8 bases, the J end lost 3 bases, and 11 bases lay between the germline ends. From germline, CDR1 is SNHLY and CDR2 FYNNEI.

This clonotype was found many times. The chain employs TRBV12-3 or TRBV12-4 and TRBJ1-2, with 7 nucleotides matching TRBD1. This CDR3 has 14 amino acids. V lost 8 bases, J lost 7 bases, and 13 bases stayed unmatched. Here the CDR3 reads CASGLYRGPSGYTF. Written as DNA, the CDR3 is TGTGCCAGCGGATTATACAGGGGTCCGTCTGGCTACACCTTC.

This clonotype was seen at least ten times. This chain links TRBV5-5 with TRBJ2-3, with D possibly being TRBD2 (6 bases). Germline V gene lookup returns CDR1 SGHKS and CDR2 YYEKEE (reference sequence). V lost 0 bases, J lost 6 bases, and 11 bases lay in between. The CDR3 extends over 14 amino acids. The CDR3 sequence: CASSLVAGPDTQYF. In nucleotides, the CDR3 is TGTGCCAGCAGCTTGGTGGCGGGGCCGGATACGCAGTATTTT.

This clonotype appeared many times. The gene calls are TRBV6-1 and TRBJ2-1, with TRBD2 identical over 8 bases. The ends lost 1 base at V and 3 bases at J; junction bases unmatched: 2. The CDR3 consists of 15 residues. The germline gives CDR1 MNHNS, CDR2 SASEGT. The CDR3 DNA follows: TGTGCCAGCAGTGAAGGGGCGGGGGGCTACAATGAGCAGTTCTTC. Translation: CASSEGAGGYNEQFF.

This clonotype came up many times. This chain connects TRBV29-1 to TRBJ2-4, with D possibly TRBD1 on 8 matching bases. This CDR3 is built from 14 residues. Germline V gene sequence: CDR1 SQVTM, CDR2 ANQGSEA. The V end lost 4 bases, the J end lost 5 bases, and 15 bases lay between the germline ends. CDR3 DNA: TGCAGCGTTGTACGGACAGGGAGGGAAAACATTCAGTACTTC. It yields the protein CSVVRTGRENIQYF.

This clonotype was recorded many times. The V and J genes are TRBV7-9 and TRBJ2-7; D uncertain. V lost 1 base and J 3 bases, leaving 4 bases between the germline ends. The CDR3 is 12 amino acids. The germline gives CDR1 SEHNR, CDR2 FQNEAQ (reference sequence). The DNA of the CDR3 is TGTGCCAGCAGCTTAGTGAGCTACGAGCAGTACTTC. Its protein product is CASSLVSYEQYF.